A single sample gave rise to the 5 T cell receptor beta chains below, sequenced in a study of regulatory T cells in long-lasting Graves disease. Indicated time point: persistent/refractory GD, antithyroid drugs over 5 years with positive TRAb. PBMC-derived RNA was used for the TCR library. The authors built TCR beta libraries using iRepertoire HTBI primers and Arm-PCR of CDR3 regions. TCRdb processed the multiplex PCR reads anew with MiXCR; each CDR3 protein has one entry. Among 350,000 to 500,000 distinct CDR3 sequences listed, around 20% were seen once. The sample in question was peripheral blood mononuclear cells (PBMCs), obtained when the disease was refractory, from a patient treated with antithyroid drugs. All receptors come from a female donor with Graves disease.

The chain joins TRBV7-9 to TRBJ2-2, with D unclear. V gave up 3 bases and J gave up 6 bases, with 14 bases separating them. The CDR3 totals 15 residues. Germline V CDR1 and CDR2: SEHNR, FQNEAQ (reference sequence). Written as DNA, the CDR3 is TGTGCCAGCAGCTTCCCTAGAGAATTGGCCGGGGAGCTGTTTTTT. Its protein is CASSFPRELAGELFF.

CDR3 sequence (DNA): TGTGCCAGCAGCTTACAGAGATCTAACTATGGCTACACCTTC. Encoded protein: CASSLQRSNYGYTF. The genes are TRBV5-4 and TRBJ1-2; D call uncertain. CDR3 length: 14 amino acids. Germline-derived CDR1 and CDR2 are SGHNT and YYREEE (reference sequence). V was cut by 2 bases and J by 0 bases, with 8 bases left in between.

J is TRBJ1-6 and V is TRBV7-8; D is possibly TRBD1 (6 bases). Germline V gives CDR1 SGHVS, CDR2 FQNEAQ. Trimming stripped 3 bases from V and 8 bases from J, with 17 bases between. The length of the CDR3 is 16 residues. This CDR3 is CASSFRNRVSDSPLHF. The CDR3 bases are TGTGCCAGCAGCTTTCGGAACAGGGTGTCGGATTCACCCCTCCACTTT.

This clonotype was seen only a few times. This chain uses TRBV7-3 with TRBJ2-2; 14 bases are a match to TRBD2. CDR1 is SGHTA and CDR2 is FQGTGA in the germline V gene. The junction had 8 bases not matched to a gene; V was cut back by 5 bases and J by 6 bases. The CDR3 extends over 17 amino acids. CDR3 nucleotides: TGTGCCAGCAGCCCCCAGGGACTAGCGGGAGCGGCCGGGGAGCTGTTTTTT. Residues: CASSPQGLAGAAGELFF.

Only a few counts were recorded for this clonotype. The V gene is TRBV18, the J gene TRBJ1-2; 7 nucleotides match TRBD1. Germline trimming cut 3 bases from V and 8 bases from J; bases unmatched to any gene: 9. CDR3 length equals 14 residues. From germline, CDR1 is KGHSH and CDR2 LQKENI. This CDR3 is CASSPGDSTNGYTF. CDR3 nucleotide sequence: TGTGCCAGCTCACCGGGGGACAGCACGAACGGCTACACCTTC.